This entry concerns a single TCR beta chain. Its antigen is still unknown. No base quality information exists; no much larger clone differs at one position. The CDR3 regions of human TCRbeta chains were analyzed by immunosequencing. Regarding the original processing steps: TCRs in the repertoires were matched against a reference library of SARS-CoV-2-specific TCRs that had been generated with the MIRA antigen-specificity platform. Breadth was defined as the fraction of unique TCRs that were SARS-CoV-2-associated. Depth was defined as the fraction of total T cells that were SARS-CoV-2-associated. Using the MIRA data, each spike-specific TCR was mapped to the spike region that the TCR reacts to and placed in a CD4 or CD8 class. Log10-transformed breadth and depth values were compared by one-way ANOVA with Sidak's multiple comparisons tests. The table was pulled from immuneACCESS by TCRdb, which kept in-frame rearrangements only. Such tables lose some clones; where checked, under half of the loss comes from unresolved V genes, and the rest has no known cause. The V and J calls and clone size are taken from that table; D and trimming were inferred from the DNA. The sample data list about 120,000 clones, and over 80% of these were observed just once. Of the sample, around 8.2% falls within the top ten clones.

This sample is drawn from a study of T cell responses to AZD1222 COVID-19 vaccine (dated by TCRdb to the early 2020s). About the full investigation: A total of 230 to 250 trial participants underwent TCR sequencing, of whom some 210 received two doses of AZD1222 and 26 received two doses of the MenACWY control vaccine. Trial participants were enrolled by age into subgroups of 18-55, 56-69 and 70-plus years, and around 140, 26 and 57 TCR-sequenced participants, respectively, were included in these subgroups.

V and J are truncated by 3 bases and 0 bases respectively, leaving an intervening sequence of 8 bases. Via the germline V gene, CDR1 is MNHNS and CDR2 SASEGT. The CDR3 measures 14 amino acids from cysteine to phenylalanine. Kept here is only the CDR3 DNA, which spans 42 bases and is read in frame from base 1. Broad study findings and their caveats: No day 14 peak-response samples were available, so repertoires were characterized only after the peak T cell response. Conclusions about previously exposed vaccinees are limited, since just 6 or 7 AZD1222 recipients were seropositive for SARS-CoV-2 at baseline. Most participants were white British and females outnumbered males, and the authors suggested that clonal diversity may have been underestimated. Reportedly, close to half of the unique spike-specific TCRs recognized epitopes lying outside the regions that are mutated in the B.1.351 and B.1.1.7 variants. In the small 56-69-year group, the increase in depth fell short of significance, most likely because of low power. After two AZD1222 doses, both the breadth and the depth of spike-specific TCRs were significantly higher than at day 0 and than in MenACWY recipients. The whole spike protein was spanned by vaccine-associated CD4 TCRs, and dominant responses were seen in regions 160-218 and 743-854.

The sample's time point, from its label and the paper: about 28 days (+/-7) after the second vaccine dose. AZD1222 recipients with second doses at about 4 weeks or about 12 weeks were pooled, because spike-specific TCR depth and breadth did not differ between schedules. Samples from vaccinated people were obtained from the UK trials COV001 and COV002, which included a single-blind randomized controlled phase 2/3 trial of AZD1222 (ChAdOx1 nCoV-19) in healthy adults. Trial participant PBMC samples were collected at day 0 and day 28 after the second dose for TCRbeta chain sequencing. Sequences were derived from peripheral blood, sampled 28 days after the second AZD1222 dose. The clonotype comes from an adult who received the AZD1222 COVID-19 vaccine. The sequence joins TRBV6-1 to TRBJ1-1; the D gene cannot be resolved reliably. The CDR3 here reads CASSDASMNTEAFF. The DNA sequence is TGTGCCAGCAGTGATGCCTCGATGAACACTGAAGCTTTCTTT.